Described below is a single TCR beta chain sequence and its context. The antigen is not known. Trimming took 3 bases from V and 6 from J; bases not matched to a gene: 8. Germline V gives CDR1 LGHNA, CDR2 YNFKEQ. The length of the CDR3 is 16 residues. The sample comes from a study of cytomegalovirus exposure and HLA in healthy donors. As for the study in general: There were about 85 million unique TCRs (from HLA-typed donors) in an early data release.

PCR used 60 Vbeta primers and 13 Jbeta primers. TCRdb's table, derived via immunoSEQ multiplex PCR, lists solely in-frame clones and lacks some. The sample lists approximately 97,000 clones, approximately 70% occurring once. Study-wide points: In a later analysis, TCR beta V- and J-gene trimming showed a link to a missense DCLRE1C variant.

The sequenced sample consisted of PBMCs. The receptor's source is a man between 40 and 49 years old in good health and CMV-seronegative. This chain links TRBV4-2 with TRBJ2-3, with 11 nucleotides matching TRBD2. The CDR3 nucleotides are TGTGCCAGCAGCCAGGACCTAGCGGGGGGTTCGGATACGCAGTATTTT. Its protein product is CASSQDLAGGSDTQYF.